A single sample gave rise to the 6 T cell receptor beta chains below, sequenced in a study of CD8 T cells in Susac syndrome (dated by TCRdb to about 2019). Libraries were built with the immunoSEQ multiplex PCR assay. RNA was extracted using the RNeasy kit, and about 0.45 to 1 ug of the RNA was reverse transcribed with random hexamers. Starting from the raw public reads, TCRdb applied fastp trimming at Q25, assembled clones with MiXCR and retained in-frame beta chains. CDR3 protein duplicates are merged, each entry listing the most common genes and DNA. The sample table shows 120,000 or so distinct CDR3 sequences, and about 95% are seen once. In total, the top ten clones hold around 0.12% of the sample. The specimen was CD4+ T cells from PBMCs. The receptor source for this set is a human donor in good health.

This sequence joins TRBV12-3 or TRBV12-4 and TRBJ2-3; 8 bases line up with TRBD2. Unmatched junction bases numbered 7, after V lost 7 bases and J lost 4 bases. There are 14 residues in the CDR3. The CDR3 DNA reads as TGTGCCAGCACCCTCGGGGGGGCGGCAGATACGCAGTATTTT. It codes for CASTLGGAADTQYF.

This chain joins TRBV27 and TRBJ2-7; the match to TRBD1 covers 7 bases. The CDR3 runs 15 residues. Trimming at V came to 5 bases and at J to 4 bases, leaving 11 bases not matched to a gene. Germline V gene sequence: CDR1 MNHEY, CDR2 SMNVEV (reference sequence). The CDR3 is CASSGPRQGGYEQYF. The CDR3 DNA sequence: TGTGCCAGCAGTGGCCCAAGACAGGGTGGATACGAGCAGTACTTC.

This clonotype was seen only a few times. CDR3 bases: TGTGCCAGCAGTTATTCGGCGACAGGGATATACGAGCAGTACTTC. Protein: CASSYSATGIYEQYF. The V and J genes are TRBV6-9 and TRBJ2-7, with TRBD1 matching 7 bases. The CDR3 is 15 residues long. The V and J ends lost 0 bases and 4 bases, in that order; junction bases with no gene match: 6. Germline V lookup: CDR1 MNHGY, CDR2 SVAAGI.

This chain joins TRBV5-6 and TRBJ2-3; unclear D gene. Trimming removed 0 bases at V and 4 bases at J, with 6 bases between. Germline CDR1 SGHDT, CDR2 YYEEEE. There are 13 residues in the CDR3. The CDR3 protein is CASSLEGADTQYF. CDR3 nucleotide sequence: TGTGCCAGCAGCTTGGAGGGCGCAGATACGCAGTATTTT.

The rearrangement joins TRBV3-1 to TRBJ2-1; 12 bases are shared with TRBD2. The CDR3 has 19 amino acids. After removal of 3 bases from V and 4 bases from J, the junction contained 13 bases not matched to a gene. Germline-derived CDR1 and CDR2 are LGHDT and YNNKEL (reference sequence). CDR3 amino acids: CASSHTKTTSGSSYNEQFF. The CDR3 coding sequence is TGTGCCAGCAGCCACACAAAAACGACTAGCGGGAGTTCTTACAATGAGCAGTTCTTC.

The chain has TRBV5-6 and TRBJ2-7; D is possibly TRBD1 or TRBD2 (5 bases each). Between the trimmed V and J ends, which lost 6 bases and 5 bases, there was a span of 12 bases. Germline V gene data show CDR1 as SGHDT and CDR2 as YYEEEE. The CDR3 sequence is 12 residues long. CDR3 in amino acids: CASTSRDHEQYF. The CDR3 coding sequence is TGTGCCAGCACGTCCAGGGACCACGAGCAGTACTTC.